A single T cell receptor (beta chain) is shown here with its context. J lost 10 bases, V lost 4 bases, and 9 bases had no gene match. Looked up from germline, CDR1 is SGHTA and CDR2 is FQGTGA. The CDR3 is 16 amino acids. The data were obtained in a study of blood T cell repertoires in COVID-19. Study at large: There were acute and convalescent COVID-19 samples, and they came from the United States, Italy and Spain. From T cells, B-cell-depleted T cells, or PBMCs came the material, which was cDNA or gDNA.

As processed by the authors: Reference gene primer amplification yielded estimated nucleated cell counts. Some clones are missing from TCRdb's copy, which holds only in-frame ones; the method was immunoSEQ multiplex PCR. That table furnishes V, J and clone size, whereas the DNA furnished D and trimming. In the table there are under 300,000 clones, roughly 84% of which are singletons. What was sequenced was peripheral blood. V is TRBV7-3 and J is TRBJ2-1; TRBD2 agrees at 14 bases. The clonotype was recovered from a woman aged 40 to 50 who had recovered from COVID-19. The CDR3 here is CASSSWTSGGLNEQFF. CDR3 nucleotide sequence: TGTGCCAGCAGCTCCTGGACTAGCGGGGGGTTGAACGAGCAGTTCTTC. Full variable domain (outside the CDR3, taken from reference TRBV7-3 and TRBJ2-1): GAGVSQTPSNKVTEKGKYVELRCDPISGHTALYWYRQSLGQGPEFLIYFQGTGAADDSGLPNDRFFAVRPEGSVSTLKIQRTERGDSAVYLCASSSWTSGGLNEQFFGPGTRLTVL.